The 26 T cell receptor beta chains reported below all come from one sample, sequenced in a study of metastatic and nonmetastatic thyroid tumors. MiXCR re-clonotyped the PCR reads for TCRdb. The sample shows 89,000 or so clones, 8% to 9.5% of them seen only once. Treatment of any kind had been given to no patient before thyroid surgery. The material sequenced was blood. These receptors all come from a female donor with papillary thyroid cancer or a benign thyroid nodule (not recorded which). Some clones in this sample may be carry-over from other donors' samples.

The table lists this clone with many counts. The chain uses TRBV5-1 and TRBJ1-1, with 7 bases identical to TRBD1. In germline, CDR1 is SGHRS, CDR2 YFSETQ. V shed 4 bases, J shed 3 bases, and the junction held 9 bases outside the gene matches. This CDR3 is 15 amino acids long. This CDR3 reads CASSPGTAGDTEAFF. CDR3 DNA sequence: TGCGCCAGCAGCCCCGGGACAGCGGGGGACACTGAAGCTTTCTTT.

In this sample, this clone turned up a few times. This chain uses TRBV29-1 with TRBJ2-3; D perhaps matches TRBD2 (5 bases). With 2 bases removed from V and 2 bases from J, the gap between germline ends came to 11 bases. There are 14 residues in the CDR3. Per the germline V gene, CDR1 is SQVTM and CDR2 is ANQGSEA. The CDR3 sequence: CSVESWEHTDTQYF. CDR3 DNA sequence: TGCAGCGTTGAAAGTTGGGAGCACACAGATACGCAGTATTTT.

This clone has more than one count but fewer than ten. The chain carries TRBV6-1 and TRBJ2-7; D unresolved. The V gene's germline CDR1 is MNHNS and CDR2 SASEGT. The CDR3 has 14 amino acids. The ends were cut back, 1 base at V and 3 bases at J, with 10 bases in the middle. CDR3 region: CASSEVGPSYEQYF. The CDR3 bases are TGTGCCAGCAGTGAAGTGGGTCCGAGCTACGAGCAGTACTTC.

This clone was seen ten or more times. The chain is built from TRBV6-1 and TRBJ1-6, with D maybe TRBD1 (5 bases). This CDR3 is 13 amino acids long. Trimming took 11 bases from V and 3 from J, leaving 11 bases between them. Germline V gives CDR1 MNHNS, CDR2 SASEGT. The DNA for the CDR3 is TGTGCCGGGGGTCCCGACTATAATTCACCCCTCCACTTT. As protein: CAGGPDYNSPLHF.

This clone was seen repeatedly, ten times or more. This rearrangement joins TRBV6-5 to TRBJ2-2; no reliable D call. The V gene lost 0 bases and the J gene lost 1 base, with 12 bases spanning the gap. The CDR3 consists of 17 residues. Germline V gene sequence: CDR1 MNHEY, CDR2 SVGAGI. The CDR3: CASSYSIEDGNTGELFF. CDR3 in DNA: TGTGCCAGCAGTTACTCGATCGAGGACGGGAACACCGGGGAGCTGTTTTTT.

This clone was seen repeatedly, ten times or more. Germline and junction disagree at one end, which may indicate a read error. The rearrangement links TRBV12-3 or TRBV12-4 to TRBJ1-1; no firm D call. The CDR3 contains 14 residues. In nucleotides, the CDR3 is TGTGTCAGCAGTTTTAGGACCCCCGGCAGCCAAGCTTTCTTT. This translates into CVSSFRTPGSQAFF.

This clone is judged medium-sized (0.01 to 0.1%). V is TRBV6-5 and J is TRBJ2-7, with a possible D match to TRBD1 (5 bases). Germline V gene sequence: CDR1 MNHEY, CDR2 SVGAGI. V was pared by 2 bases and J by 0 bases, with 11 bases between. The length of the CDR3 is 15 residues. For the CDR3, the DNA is TGTGCCAGCAGTTACAGGGGCGAATCCTCCTACGAGCAGTACTTC. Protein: CASSYRGESSYEQYF.

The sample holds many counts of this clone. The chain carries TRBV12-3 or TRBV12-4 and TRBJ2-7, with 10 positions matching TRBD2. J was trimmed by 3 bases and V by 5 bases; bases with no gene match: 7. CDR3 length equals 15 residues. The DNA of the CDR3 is TGTGCCAGCAGTCGGACTAGCGGTTCTGTCTACGAGCAGTACTTC. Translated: CASSRTSGSVYEQYF.

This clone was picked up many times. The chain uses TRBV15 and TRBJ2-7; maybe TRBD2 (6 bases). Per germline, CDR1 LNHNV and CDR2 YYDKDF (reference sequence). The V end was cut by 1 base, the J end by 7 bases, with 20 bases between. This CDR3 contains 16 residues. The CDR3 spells CATSRGRSAPGEEQYF. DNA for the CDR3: TGTGCCACCAGCAGAGGAAGATCGGCGCCGGGGGAGGAGCAGTACTTC.

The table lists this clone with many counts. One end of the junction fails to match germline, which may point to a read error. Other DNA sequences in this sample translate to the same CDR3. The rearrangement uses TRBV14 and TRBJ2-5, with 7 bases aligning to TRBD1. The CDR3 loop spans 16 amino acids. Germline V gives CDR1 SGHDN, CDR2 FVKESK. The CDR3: CASSQRRGQFQETQYF. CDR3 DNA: TGTGCCAGCAGCCAACGCCGGGGACAGTTCCAAGAGACCCAGTACTTT. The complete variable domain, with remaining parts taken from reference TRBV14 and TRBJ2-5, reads EAGVTQFPSHSVIEKGQTVTLRCDPISGHDNLYWYRRVMGKEIKFLLHFVKESKQDESGMPNNRFLAERTGGTYSTLKVQPAELEDSGVYFCASSQRRGQFQETQYFGPGTRLLVL.

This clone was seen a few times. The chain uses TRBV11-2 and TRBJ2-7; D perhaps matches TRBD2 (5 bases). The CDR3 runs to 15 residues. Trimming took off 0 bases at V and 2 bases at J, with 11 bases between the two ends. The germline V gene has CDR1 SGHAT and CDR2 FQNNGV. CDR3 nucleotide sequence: TGTGCCAGCAGCTTAGACCCTAGCCCTCCCTACGAGCAGTACTTC. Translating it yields CASSLDPSPPYEQYF.

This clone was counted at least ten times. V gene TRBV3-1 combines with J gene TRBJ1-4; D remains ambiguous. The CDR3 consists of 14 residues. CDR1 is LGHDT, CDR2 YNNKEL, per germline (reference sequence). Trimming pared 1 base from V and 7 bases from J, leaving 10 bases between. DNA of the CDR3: TGTGCCAGCAGCCAAGTCACCGTAGGTGAAAAACTGTTTTTT. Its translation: CASSQVTVGEKLFF. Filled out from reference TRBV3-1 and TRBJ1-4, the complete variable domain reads DTAVSQTPKYLVTQMGNDKSIKCEQNLGHDTMYWYKQDSKKFLKIMFSYNNKELIINETVPNRFSPKSPDKAHLNLHINSLELGDSAVYFCASSQVTVGEKLFFGSGTQLSVL.

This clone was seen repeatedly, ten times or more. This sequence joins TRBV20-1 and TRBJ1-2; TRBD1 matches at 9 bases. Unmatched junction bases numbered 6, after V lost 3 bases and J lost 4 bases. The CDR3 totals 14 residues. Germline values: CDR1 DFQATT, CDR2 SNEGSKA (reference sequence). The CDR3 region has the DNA TGCAGTGCTAGGCACAGGGGGCTTAGCTATGGCTACACCTTC. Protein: CSARHRGLSYGYTF.

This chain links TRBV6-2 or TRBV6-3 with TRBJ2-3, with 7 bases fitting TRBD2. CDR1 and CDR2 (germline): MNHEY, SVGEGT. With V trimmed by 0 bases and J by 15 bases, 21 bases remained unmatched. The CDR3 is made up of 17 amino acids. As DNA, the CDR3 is TGTGCCAGCAGTTACTCGTGGCGGGGGAGACTCACAGATACGTATTATTTT. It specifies CASSYSWRGRLTDTYYF.

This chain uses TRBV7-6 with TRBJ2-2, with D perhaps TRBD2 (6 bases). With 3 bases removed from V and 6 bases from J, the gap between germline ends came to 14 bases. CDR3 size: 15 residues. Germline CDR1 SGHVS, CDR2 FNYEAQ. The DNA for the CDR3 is TGTGCCAGCAGCTTTATCGCGGGGAGTTCCGGGGAGCTGTTTTTT. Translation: CASSFIAGSSGELFF.

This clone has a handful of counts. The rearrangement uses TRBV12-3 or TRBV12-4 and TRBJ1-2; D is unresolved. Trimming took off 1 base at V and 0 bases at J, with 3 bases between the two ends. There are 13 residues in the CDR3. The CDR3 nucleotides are TGTGCCAGCAGTTTAGGAGCTAACTATGGCTACACCTTC. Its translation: CASSLGANYGYTF.

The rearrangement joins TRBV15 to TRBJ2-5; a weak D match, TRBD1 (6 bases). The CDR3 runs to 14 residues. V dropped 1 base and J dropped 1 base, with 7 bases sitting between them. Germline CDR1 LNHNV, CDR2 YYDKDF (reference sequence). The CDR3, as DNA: TGTGCCACCAGCAGAGGGGGGCTCCAAGAGACCCAGTACTTC. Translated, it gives CATSRGGLQETQYF.

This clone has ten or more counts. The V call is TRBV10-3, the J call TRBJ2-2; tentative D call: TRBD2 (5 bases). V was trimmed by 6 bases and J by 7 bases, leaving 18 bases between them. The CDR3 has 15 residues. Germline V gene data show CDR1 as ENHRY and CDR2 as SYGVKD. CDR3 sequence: CAIRRLSRAGGELFF. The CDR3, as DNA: TGTGCCATCAGACGACTATCTCGGGCGGGCGGGGAGCTGTTTTTT.

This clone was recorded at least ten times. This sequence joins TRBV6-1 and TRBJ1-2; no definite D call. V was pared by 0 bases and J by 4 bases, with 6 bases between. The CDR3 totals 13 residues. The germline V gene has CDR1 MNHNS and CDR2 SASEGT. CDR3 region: CASSEALGYGYTF. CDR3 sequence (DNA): TGTGCCAGCAGTGAAGCGTTGGGCTATGGCTACACCTTC.

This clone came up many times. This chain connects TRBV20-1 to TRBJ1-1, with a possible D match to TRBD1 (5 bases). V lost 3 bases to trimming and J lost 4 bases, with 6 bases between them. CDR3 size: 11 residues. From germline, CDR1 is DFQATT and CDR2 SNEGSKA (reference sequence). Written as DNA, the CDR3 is TGCAGTGCTAGCAGGGCCACTGAAGCTTTCTTT. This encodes CSASRATEAFF.

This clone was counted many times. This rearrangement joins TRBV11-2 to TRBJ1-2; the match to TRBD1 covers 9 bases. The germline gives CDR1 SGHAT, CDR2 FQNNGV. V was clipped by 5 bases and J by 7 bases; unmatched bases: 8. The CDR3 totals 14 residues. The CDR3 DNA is TGTGCCAGCAGCGTACAGGGGACAGGGCCTGGCTACACCTTC. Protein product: CASSVQGTGPGYTF.

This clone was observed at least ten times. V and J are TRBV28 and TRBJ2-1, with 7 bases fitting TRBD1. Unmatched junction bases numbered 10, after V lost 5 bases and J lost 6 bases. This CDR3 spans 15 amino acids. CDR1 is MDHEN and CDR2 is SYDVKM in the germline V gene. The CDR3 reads CASSSPGTALNEQFF. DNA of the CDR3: TGTGCCAGCAGTAGTCCGGGGACAGCCCTCAATGAGCAGTTCTTC. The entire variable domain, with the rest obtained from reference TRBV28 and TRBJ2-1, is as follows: DVKVTQSSRYLVKRTGEKVFLECVQDMDHENMFWYRQDPGLGLRLIYFSYDVKMKEKGDIPEGYSVSREKKERFSLILESASTNQTSMYLCASSSPGTALNEQFFGPGTRLTVL.

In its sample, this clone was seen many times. The chain's CDR3 is CASRRVDSPLHF. CDR3 in DNA: TGTGCCAGCAGGAGAGTCGATTCACCCCTCCACTTT. The V gene is TRBV2, the J gene TRBJ1-6; unclear D gene. Germline V CDR1 and CDR2: SNHLY, FYNNEI. V lost 6 bases and J 8 bases, leaving 8 bases between the germline ends. CDR3 length: 12 amino acids.

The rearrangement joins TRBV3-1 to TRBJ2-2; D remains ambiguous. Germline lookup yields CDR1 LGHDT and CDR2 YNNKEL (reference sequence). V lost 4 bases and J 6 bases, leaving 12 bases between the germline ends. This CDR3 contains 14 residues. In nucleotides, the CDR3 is TGTGCCAGCAGCCCGGACCTAGAGGCCGGGGAGCTGTTTTTT. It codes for CASSPDLEAGELFF.

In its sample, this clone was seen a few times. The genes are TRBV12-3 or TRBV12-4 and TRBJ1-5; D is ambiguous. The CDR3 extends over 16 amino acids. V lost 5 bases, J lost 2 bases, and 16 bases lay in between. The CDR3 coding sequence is TGTGCCAGCAGTCCTACGACCAGGATGGGCAATCAGCCCCAGCATTTT. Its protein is CASSPTTRMGNQPQHF.

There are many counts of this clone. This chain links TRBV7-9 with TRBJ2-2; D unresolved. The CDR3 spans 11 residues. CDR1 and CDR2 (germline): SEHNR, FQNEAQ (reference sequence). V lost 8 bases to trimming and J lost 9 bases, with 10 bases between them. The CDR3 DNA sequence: TGTGCCAGCGGCCTAGATCGGGAGCTGTTTTTT. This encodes CASGLDRELFF.